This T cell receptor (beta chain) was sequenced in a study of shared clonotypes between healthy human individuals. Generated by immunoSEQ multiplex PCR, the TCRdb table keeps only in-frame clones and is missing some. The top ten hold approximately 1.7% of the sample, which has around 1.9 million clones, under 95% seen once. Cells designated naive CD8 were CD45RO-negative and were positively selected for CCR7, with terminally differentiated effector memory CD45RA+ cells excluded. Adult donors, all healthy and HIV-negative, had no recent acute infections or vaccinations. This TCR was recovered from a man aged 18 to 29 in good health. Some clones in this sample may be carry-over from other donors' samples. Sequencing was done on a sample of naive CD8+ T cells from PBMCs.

CDR3 in amino acids: CASSEDRRYEQYF. Here the CDR3 DNA reads TGTGCCAGCAGTGAGGACAGACGCTACGAGCAGTACTTC. This sequence joins TRBV13 and TRBJ2-7; perhaps TRBD1 as D (6 bases). Germline assignment: CDR1 PRHDT and CDR2 FYEKMQ (reference sequence). Trimming stripped 6 bases from V and 3 bases from J, with 12 bases between. This CDR3 is built from 13 residues.